What follows are 7 T cell receptor beta chains derived from one specimen sequenced in a study of blood T cell repertoires in COVID-19. Generated by immunoSEQ multiplex PCR, the TCRdb table keeps only in-frame clones and is missing some. The sample gives about 72,000 clones, 75% to 90% of which show up once; around a sixth is in the top ten. The sample taken for sequencing was peripheral blood. These receptors were collected from a woman aged 80 or over with acute or convalescent COVID-19.

V and J are TRBV5-1 and TRBJ2-1, with D tentatively TRBD1 (5 bases). CDR1 is SGHRS, CDR2 YFSETQ, per germline. The CDR3 spans 17 residues. Trimming shortened V by 5 bases and J by 5 bases, and 23 bases separated the two germline ends. Written as DNA, the CDR3 is TGCGCCAGCAGTGGTGGGGCGCCGACACGCTTTAACAATGAGCAGTTCTTC. Protein: CASSGGAPTRFNNEQFF.

The chain employs TRBV30 and TRBJ2-1; the D is unclear. Trimming cost V 2 bases and J 0 bases, with 11 bases left between them. The germline gives CDR1 GTSNPN, CDR2 SVGIG (reference sequence). The CDR3 extends over 15 amino acids. The CDR3 here is CAWSIGHSSYNEQFF. CDR3 DNA sequence: TGTGCCTGGAGTATTGGGCATAGCTCCTACAATGAGCAGTTCTTC.

The chain uses TRBV9 and TRBJ1-6, with D unclear. Trimming removed 2 bases at V and 0 bases at J, with 12 bases between. Germline-derived CDR1 and CDR2 are SGDLS and YYNGEE. This CDR3 contains 17 residues. The CDR3 sequence: CASSVRKGSSYNSPLHF. In DNA, the CDR3 is TGTGCCAGCAGCGTGAGGAAAGGGAGCTCCTATAATTCACCCCTCCACTTT.

The rearrangement links TRBV18 to TRBJ1-6, with TRBD1 matching over 7 bases. With 3 bases clipped from V and 5 bases from J, the junction kept 4 bases outside the gene matches. Germline V gene data show CDR1 as KGHSH and CDR2 as LQKENI. This CDR3 comprises 15 residues. CDR3 nucleotides: TGTGCCAGCTCACCGGGGACAGCAGATAATTCACCCCTCCACTTT. It yields the protein CASSPGTADNSPLHF.

V and J are TRBV5-1 and TRBJ2-5; tentatively, D is TRBD1 (6 bases). The CDR3 contains 14 residues. Germline lookup yields CDR1 SGHRS and CDR2 YFSETQ. Trimming pared 4 bases from V and 7 bases from J, leaving 17 bases between. This chain's CDR3 is CASSPGGSGATQYF. CDR3 sequence (DNA): TGCGCCAGCAGCCCGGGCGGTTCAGGGGCGACCCAGTACTTC.

This clone was seen only once. The chain joins TRBV15 to TRBJ2-5; TRBD2 matches at 9 bases. The CDR3 extends over 17 amino acids. Trimming cost V 3 bases and J 5 bases; bases outside gene matches: 13. Germline-derived CDR1 and CDR2 are LNHNV and YYDKDF (reference sequence). CDR3 in DNA: TGTGCCACCAGCAGTTGGATGGTGGCGGGGGGGACGGAGACCCAGTACTTC. Protein: CATSSWMVAGGTETQYF.

The V and J genes are TRBV12-5 and TRBJ2-1; D is perhaps TRBD2 (6 bases). The CDR3 sequence is 13 residues long. Germline CDR1 reads LGHNT; CDR2 reads FRNRAP. Trimming stripped 4 bases from V and 14 bases from J, with 18 bases between. Here the CDR3 DNA reads TGTGCTAGTGGTTCGGATACTAGCCCTATCGAGTTCTTC. Encoded protein: CASGSDTSPIEFF. The complete variable domain, with remaining parts taken from reference TRBV12-5 and TRBJ2-1, reads DARVTQTPRHKVTEMGQEVTMRCQPILGHNTVFWYRQTMMQGLELLAYFRNRAPLDDSGMPKDRFSAEMPDATLATLKIQPSEPRDSAVYFCASGSDTSPIEFFGPGTRLTVL.